The rows below give T cell receptor beta chains drawn from one sample of a study of CD8+CD57+ T cells in acquired aplastic anemia. MiXCR, applied by TCRdb to the reads, yields one record per CDR3 protein. The data show a few hundred thousand distinct CDR3 sequences, about 59% seen once. Material for sequencing was sorted CD4+, CD8+, or CD8+CD57+ T cells (not recorded which) from PBMCs. Source of these receptors: a human donor in good health. Each CDR3 is given with its conserved first and last residue. The order of the fields is D gene, J gene, clone size, V gene, CDR3 DNA, CDR3 protein. D genes are given only for firm matches. Rows may omit the clone size; those that give it use once, few, many or a size class.

NA | TRBJ1-3 | NA | TRBV7-6 | TGTGCCAGCAGCTTAGGGACCTCTGGAAACACCATATATTTT | CASSLGTSGNTIYF
NA | TRBJ2-1 | NA | TRBV7-3 | TGTGCCAGCAGCCAAGATGTCCCCCCGTACAATGGGCAGTTCTTC | CASSQDVPPYNGQFF
TRBD2 | TRBJ2-5 | many | TRBV4-1 | TGCGCCAGCAGCCAAACCGGGGCGGGAGTGGGGGAGACCCAGTACTTC | CASSQTGAGVGETQYF
TRBD2 | TRBJ2-7 | NA | TRBV20-1 | TGCAGTGCGGACCTCCCCGGACTAGCGGGGGATATCTACGAGCAGTACTTC | CSADLPGLAGDIYEQYF
NA | TRBJ1-2 | many | TRBV6-5 | TGTGCCAGCAGTTACTCGGGGGGGGATGGCTACACCTTC | CASSYSGGDGYTF
TRBD2 | TRBJ2-3 | many | TRBV10-1 | TGCGCCAGCAGTGAGACTAGCGGGAGCACAGATACGCAGTATTTT | CASSETSGSTDTQYF
TRBD2 | TRBJ2-2 | NA | TRBV7-2 | TGTGCCAGCAGCTGGACTAGCGGGGAGCTGTTTTTT | CASSWTSGELFF
TRBD1 | TRBJ2-7 | NA | TRBV7-2 | TGTGCCAGCAGCCCCCGGACAGGATTCGAGCAGTACTTC | CASSPRTGFEQYF
TRBD2 | TRBJ2-1 | NA | TRBV20-1 | TGCAGTGCTAGAGACCCGGCTAGCGGGGTTATTAATTACAATGAGCAGTTCTTC | CSARDPASGVINYNEQFF
NA | TRBJ2-1 | many | TRBV6-5 | TGTGCCAGCAGTTACGTCACAGGAGCCTACAATGAGCAGTTCTTC | CASSYVTGAYNEQFF
TRBD2 | TRBJ2-7 | NA | TRBV9 | TGTGCCAGCAGCCGGACTAGCGGGAAATCCCACGAGCAGTACTTC | CASSRTSGKSHEQYF
TRBD2 | TRBJ2-1 | many | TRBV25-1 | TGTGCCAGCAGTGAACTAGCGGGGGTCGATGAGCAGTTCTTC | CASSELAGVDEQFF
TRBD1 | TRBJ1-2 | once | TRBV7-9 | TGTGCCAGCAGCTTGGGGACAGGGTTCTATGGCTACACCTTC | CASSLGTGFYGYTF
TRBD2 | TRBJ2-1 | NA | TRBV11-2 | TGTGCCAGCAGCCCAAGCGGGAGTTACTACAATGAGCAGTTCTTC | CASSPSGSYYNEQFF
NA | TRBJ1-2 | NA | TRBV10-2 | TGTGCCAGCAGTTCCACAGGCTATGGCTACACCTTC | CASSSTGYGYTF
NA | TRBJ2-7 | few | TRBV2 | TGTGCCAGCAGGACACAGGGTTCCTCCTACGAGCAGTACTTC | CASRTQGSSYEQYF
NA | TRBJ2-7 | few | TRBV2 | TGTGCCAGCAGTGAAGCTCCAGGGAAAACCTACGAGCAGTACTTC | CASSEAPGKTYEQYF
NA | TRBJ1-5 | many | TRBV27 | TGTGCCAGCAGTTTTCCCAATCAGCCCCAGCATTTT | CASSFPNQPQHF
NA | TRBJ1-6 | NA | TRBV25-1 | TGTGCCAGCAGTGAAAGTGGGGTAACCTATAATTCACCCCTCCACTTT | CASSESGVTYNSPLHF
TRBD2 | TRBJ2-5 | NA | TRBV5-1 | TGCGCCAGCGTTAGGGGACTAGCGGGGGTCTTACCGGGGGAGACCCAGTACTTC | CASVRGLAGVLPGETQYF
NA | TRBJ1-2 | few | TRBV2 | TGTGCCAGCAGTGGGGGGAGAGGTGACTATGGCTACACCTTC | CASSGGRGDYGYTF
TRBD2 | TRBJ2-1 | once | TRBV7-2 | TGTGCCAGCAGCCACGGACTAGGCTACAATGAGCAGTTCTTC | CASSHGLGYNEQFF
NA | TRBJ2-7 | NA | TRBV5-1 | TGCGCCAGCAGCTTGGGAGGGCTTACCTACGAGCAGTACTTC | CASSLGGLTYEQYF
NA | TRBJ2-3 | NA | TRBV7-9 | TGTGCCAGCAGCATCGGACTGCGTGGAGATACGCAGTATTTT | CASSIGLRGDTQYF
NA | TRBJ1-2 | NA | TRBV19 | TGTGCCAGCATCCAGCCTCCGCTCAGCTATGGCTACACCTTC | CASIQPPLSYGYTF
TRBD1 | TRBJ1-2 | NA | TRBV2 | TGTGCCAGCAGGCCCGACAGGGGGGATGGCTACACCTTC | CASRPDRGDGYTF
TRBD1 | TRBJ2-6 | NA | TRBV5-5 | TGTGCCAGCAGCTCACCGGGACAGTCGCCTTTAGCCAACGTCCTGACTTTC | CASSSPGQSPLANVLTF
TRBD1 | TRBJ2-7 | NA | TRBV7-9 | TGTGCCAGCAGCTTAGTGACAGGGCGCGAGCAGTACTTC | CASSLVTGREQYF
TRBD2 | TRBJ2-3 | NA | TRBV20-1 | TGCAGTGCTACGAGTCAGACTAGCGGTTCAGATACGCAGTATTTT | CSATSQTSGSDTQYF